These 13 T cell receptor beta chains share one sample of origin, sequenced in a study of graft-versus-host responses after intestinal transplantation. Data came from immunoSEQ multiplex PCR; TCRdb stores just in-frame clones and leaves some out. Found here are 9,500 to 10,000 clones, 29% of them singletons; the top ten hold 6.2%. Responder cells labeled with CFSE (approximately 200,000) were co-plated with irradiated stimulator cells labeled with violet dye (approximately 200,000). The source material was alloreactive CD8+ T cells from a mixed lymphocyte reaction culture, sampled before intestinal transplant. As for subset: CFSE-low proliferating T cells sorted from roughly 6-day pre-transplant mixed lymphocyte reaction (GvH or HvG direction). These receptors originate from a human patient who received an intestinal transplant.

This clone was counted ten times or more. The rearrangement joins TRBV13 to TRBJ2-3; D gene uncertain. CDR3 length equals 14 residues. The V end lost 0 bases, the J end lost 12 bases, and 16 bases lay between the germline ends. CDR1 is PRHDT, CDR2 FYEKMQ, per germline (reference sequence). The CDR3 DNA reads TGTGCCAGCAGCTTAGGCCGTGGCGGCCCCAGTCAGTATTTT. Translation: CASSLGRGGPSQYF.

CDR3 loop: CASSRRLEYTDTQYF. In DNA form, the CDR3 reads TGTGCCAGCAGTCGCCGACTAGAATACACAGATACGCAGTATTTT. The V and J genes are TRBV2 and TRBJ2-3, with a tentative D call TRBD2 (6 bases). CDR1 is SNHLY, CDR2 FYNNEI, per germline. CDR3 length: 15 residues. Trimming left V 5 bases short and J 2 bases short, with 14 bases between.

This clone was seen a handful of times. The chain links TRBV9 to TRBJ2-2, with TRBD2 matching over 11 bases. The germline gives CDR1 SGDLS, CDR2 YYNGEE. The CDR3 totals 17 residues. V lost 3 bases to trimming and J lost 2 bases; unmatched junction nucleotides: 6. The CDR3 sequence is CASSGQLAGDNTGELFF. In nucleotides, the CDR3 is TGTGCCAGCAGCGGCCAACTAGCGGGGGATAACACCGGGGAGCTGTTTTTT.

The rearrangement links TRBV5-1 to TRBJ2-7; 8 bases fit TRBD1. Germline CDR1 and CDR2: SGHRS and YFSETQ. V trimming: 5 bases; J trimming: 0 bases; junction bases outside the gene matches: 10. The CDR3 runs 16 residues. The CDR3 DNA follows: TGCGCCAGCAGGCAGGGGGCTATCACGAGCTCCTACGAGCAGTACTTC. As protein: CASRQGAITSSYEQYF. The full variable domain, with the rest looked up from reference TRBV5-1 and TRBJ2-7, is KAGVTQTPRYLIKTRGQQVTLSCSPISGHRSVSWYQQTPGQGLQFLFEYFSETQRNKGNFPGRFSGRQFSNSRSEMNVSTLELGDSALYLCASRQGAITSSYEQYFGPGTRLTVT.

The J gene is TRBJ1-1, the V gene TRBV5-1; 7 bases are a match to TRBD1. V lost 4 bases to trimming and J lost 3 bases; unmatched junction nucleotides: 9. Germline-derived CDR1 and CDR2 are SGHRS and YFSETQ. The CDR3 runs to 15 residues. The CDR3 loop reads CASSVLQGSDTEAFF. CDR3 DNA: TGCGCCAGCAGCGTTCTACAGGGGAGTGACACTGAAGCTTTCTTT.

The genes are TRBV5-5 and TRBJ2-2; D may be TRBD1 (5 bases). Germline lookup yields CDR1 SGHKS and CDR2 YYEKEE (reference sequence). V was cut by 4 bases and J by 0 bases, with 10 bases left in between. The CDR3 runs 15 residues. The CDR3 spells CASSPQGTNTGELFF. In nucleotides, the CDR3 is TGTGCCAGCAGCCCGCAGGGTACGAACACCGGGGAGCTGTTTTTT.

There are a few counts of this clone. This rearrangement joins TRBV6-1 to TRBJ2-1; a weak D match, TRBD2 (5 bases). Per the germline V gene, CDR1 is MNHNS and CDR2 is SASEGT. The CDR3 sequence is 15 residues long. V lost 7 bases to trimming and J lost 0 bases, with 13 bases between them. For the CDR3, the DNA is TGTGCCAGCAACCCCTTAGGGAGCTCCTACAATGAGCAGTTCTTC. Translation gives CASNPLGSSYNEQFF.

This chain joins TRBV4-1 and TRBJ2-5, with a weak D call TRBD1 (6 bases). There are 12 residues in the CDR3. The germline gives CDR1 MGHRA, CDR2 YSYEKL. The V gene lost 5 bases and the J gene lost 5 bases, with 9 bases spanning the gap. DNA of the CDR3: TGCGCCAGCAGCAGGGACACCGAGACCCAGTACTTC. Its protein product is CASSRDTETQYF.

In its sample, this clone was seen a few times. The rearrangement uses TRBV5-6 and TRBJ1-1; the D is unclear. V lost 2 bases, J lost 4 bases, and 15 bases lay in between. Germline assignment: CDR1 SGHDT and CDR2 YYEEEE. The CDR3 length is 15 residues. CDR3 nucleotides: TGTGCCAGCAGCTTCCATCCATACGGCGGCACTGAAGCTTTCTTT. It encodes CASSFHPYGGTEAFF.

A few counts support this clone. This chain joins TRBV6-5 and TRBJ1-2, with D tentatively TRBD1 (6 bases). Deletions cut 7 bases from V and 4 bases from J, with 13 bases between. The CDR3 covers 13 residues. The germline gives CDR1 MNHEY, CDR2 SVGAGI. The CDR3 coding sequence is TGTGCCAGCACGCGGGGGGCGGCCTATGGCTACACCTTC. Translated, it gives CASTRGAAYGYTF.

The rearrangement uses TRBV29-1 and TRBJ2-7, with D maybe TRBD2 (6 bases). Germline assignment: CDR1 SQVTM and CDR2 ANQGSEA. V was trimmed by 0 bases and J by 6 bases, leaving 12 bases between them. The CDR3 has 13 amino acids. The CDR3 loop is CSVEDGAGSEQYF. CDR3 nucleotides: TGCAGCGTTGAAGATGGGGCGGGGTCCGAGCAGTACTTC.

The V and J genes are TRBV6-5 and TRBJ2-1; 9 positions agree with TRBD2. There are 13 residues in the CDR3. CDR1 is MNHEY, CDR2 SVGAGI, per germline. The V and J ends lost 2 bases and 9 bases, in that order; junction bases with no gene match: 2. CDR3 amino acids: CASSYGAGGEQFF. As DNA, the CDR3 is TGTGCCAGCAGTTACGGAGCGGGGGGTGAGCAGTTCTTC.

This clone appeared a few times. In DNA form, the CDR3 reads TGTGCCAGCAGCACCACTCGCAGGCCCCGAGATCAGCCCCAGCATTTT. Encoded protein: CASSTTRRPRDQPQHF. The V call is TRBV7-3, the J call TRBJ1-5, with D unclear. V was pared by 5 bases and J by 5 bases, with 19 bases between. CDR3 length equals 16 residues. The germline V gene has CDR1 SGHTA and CDR2 FQGTGA.